A selection of T cell receptor beta chains follows, all from one sample in a study of blood T cell repertoires in COVID-19. TCRdb's table, derived via immunoSEQ multiplex PCR, lists solely in-frame clones and lacks some. This table has approximately 250,000 clones, approximately 88% appearing once. Input material: PBMCs or T cells enriched from blood (not recorded which). Receptors were obtained from a middle-aged woman with acute COVID-19. Both conserved end residues are part of each CDR3.

v_call cdr3_aa
TRBV13 CASSLGGRQETQYF
TRBV15 CATSRDGTSGGSQETQYF
TRBV10-3 CAISELGVTEAFF
TRBV2 CASSFRLAGHNEQFF
TRBV19 CASSPRTGRSNQPQHF
TRBV27 CASSLGPSYGYTF
TRBV7-2 CAISKGAGVEGGYTF
TRBV19 CASSAHIGQGASGYTF
TRBV7-2 CASSFPLAGDTDTQYF
TRBV6-5 CASSWTGGYQPQHF
TRBV7-2 CASSLGLAGVADTQYF
TRBV28 CASSPPQRGGNEQFF
TRBV19 CASSLRGLAGSTDTQYF
TRBV7-9 CASSSRERAHSSEQYF
TRBV2 CASNEGKAGELFF
TRBV27 CASSLSARGTDTQYF
TRBV30 CAWSQGLKETQYF
TRBV28 CASSTRGQWGYTF
TRBV3-1/TRBV3-2 CASSPSGGAYEQYF
TRBV19 CASTIQGRGLYGYTF
TRBV2 CASSESGGDQKLFF
TRBV3-1/TRBV3-2 CASSQRRGNYGYTF
TRBV19 CASSMAGGTDTQYF
TRBV19 CASSATTNYGYTF
TRBV12-3/TRBV12-4 CASSRGIATQYF
TRBV5-1 CASSLGLGAEAQYF
TRBV3-1/TRBV3-2 CASSHLTGGYGYTF
TRBV19 CASSIGGIQETQYF